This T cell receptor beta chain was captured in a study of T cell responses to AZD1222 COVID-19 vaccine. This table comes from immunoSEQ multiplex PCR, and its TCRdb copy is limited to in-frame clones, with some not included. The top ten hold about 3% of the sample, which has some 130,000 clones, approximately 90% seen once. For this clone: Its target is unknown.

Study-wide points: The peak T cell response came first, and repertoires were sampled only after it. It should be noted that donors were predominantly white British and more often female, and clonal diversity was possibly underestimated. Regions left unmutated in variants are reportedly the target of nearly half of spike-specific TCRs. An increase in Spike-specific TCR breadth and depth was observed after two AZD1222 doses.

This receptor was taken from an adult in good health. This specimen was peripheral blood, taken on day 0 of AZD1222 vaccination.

The CDR3: CASSQDRNYGYTF. DNA for the CDR3: TGTGCCAGCAGCCAAGACAGAAACTATGGCTACACCTTC. This chain joins TRBV3-1 (or the pseudogene TRBV3-2) and TRBJ1-2, with no clear D. The V gene lost 0 bases and the J gene lost 2 bases, with 4 bases spanning the gap. Germline assignment: CDR1 LGHDT and CDR2 YNNKEL (reference sequence). CDR3 length equals 13 residues.